A single sample is the source of the 20 T cell receptor beta chains below, sequenced in a study of blood T cell repertoires in COVID-19. The repertoire was sequenced with immunoSEQ multiplex PCR; TCRdb's copy has only in-frame clones and lacks some. The data show fewer than 400,000 clones, approximately 89% seen once. Source material: PBMCs or T cells enriched from blood (not recorded which). These receptors all come from a woman between 25 and 40 years old who had recovered from COVID-19.

The V and J genes are TRBV9 and TRBJ2-2; a weak D match, TRBD2 (7 bases). V lost 4 bases and J 6 bases, leaving 16 bases between the germline ends. The CDR3 covers 15 residues. CDR1 is SGDLS and CDR2 is YYNGEE in the germline V gene. The CDR3 coding sequence is TGTGCCAGCAGCCCCTGGGGGGGCGGGTCCGGGGAGCTGTTTTTT. This gives the protein CASSPWGGGSGELFF.

The chain employs TRBV27 and TRBJ2-1; 12 bases agree with TRBD2. The CDR3 contains 15 residues. V shed 0 bases, J shed 8 bases, and the junction held 2 bases outside the gene matches. CDR1 and CDR2 (germline): MNHEY, SMNVEV (reference sequence). The CDR3 nucleotides read TGTGCCAGCAGTTTATCCTGGACTAGCGGGGATGAGCAGTTCTTC. This gives the protein CASSLSWTSGDEQFF.

The chain combines TRBV19 with TRBJ2-7; D gene uncertain. Trimming removed 1 base at V and 1 base at J, with 11 bases between. This CDR3 contains 15 residues. The germline V gene has CDR1 LNHDA and CDR2 SQIVND (reference sequence). In DNA form, the CDR3 reads TGTGCCAGTAGTATAGGTTGGAGCAGTTCCTACGAGCAGTACTTC. It is translated as CASSIGWSSSYEQYF.

The V gene is TRBV7-8, the J gene TRBJ2-3; a weak D match, TRBD1 (6 bases). Germline loops: CDR1 SGHVS, CDR2 FQNEAQ. Trimming pared 2 bases from V and 5 bases from J, leaving 11 bases between. This CDR3 is 14 amino acids long. The CDR3 loop reads CASSLRGTGDTQYF. CDR3 nucleotide sequence: TGTGCCAGCAGCTTAAGGGGGACCGGAGATACGCAGTATTTT.

This clone was found once. The V and J genes are TRBV11-1 and TRBJ2-5, with a tentative D call TRBD2 (6 bases). V lost 1 base and J 5 bases, leaving 14 bases between the germline ends. Germline values: CDR1 SGHAT, CDR2 FQDESV (reference sequence). The CDR3 totals 15 residues. In DNA, the CDR3 is TGTGCCAGCAGCTTAGAACGGCGCAGCGGGGAGACCCAGTACTTC. The encoded protein is CASSLERRSGETQYF.

V and J are TRBV4-3 and TRBJ1-1; D perhaps matches TRBD1 (6 bases). V dropped 0 bases and J dropped 4 bases, with 12 bases sitting between them. CDR3 length equals 15 residues. CDR1 and CDR2 (germline): LGHNA, YSLEER. The chain's CDR3 is CASSQEPGVGTEAFF. CDR3 DNA: TGCGCCAGCAGCCAAGAGCCAGGGGTTGGCACTGAAGCTTTCTTT.

The chain carries TRBV2 and TRBJ1-5; TRBD1 agrees at 8 bases. Germline CDR1 is SNHLY and CDR2 is FYNNEI. J gave up 0 bases and V 3 bases, and 4 bases lay outside the gene matches. This CDR3 is 16 amino acids long. Here the CDR3 reads CASSETGAYSNQPQHF. In DNA form, the CDR3 reads TGTGCCAGCAGTGAGACAGGGGCTTATAGCAATCAGCCCCAGCATTTT.

This chain joins TRBV5-1 and TRBJ1-4; 8 bases map to TRBD1. The CDR3 has 14 amino acids. Unmatched junction bases numbered 3, after V lost 2 bases and J lost 6 bases. CDR1 and CDR2 (germline): SGHRS, YFSETQ. CDR3 DNA: TGCGCCAGCAGCTTAGGACAGGGAGATGAAAAACTGTTTTTT. This codes for CASSLGQGDEKLFF.

The count of this clone is one. This chain joins TRBV11-1 and TRBJ2-3, with a possible D match to TRBD2 (5 bases). Trimming stripped 5 bases from V and 1 base from J, with 16 bases between. CDR1 is SGHAT and CDR2 is FQDESV in the germline V gene (reference sequence). The length of the CDR3 is 16 residues. The CDR3 is CASSPVEVLGTDTQYF. In DNA, the CDR3 is TGTGCCAGCAGCCCCGTGGAGGTGCTGGGCACAGATACGCAGTATTTT.

This chain connects TRBV6-5 to TRBJ1-2, with no clear D. The CDR3 consists of 14 residues. Trimming cost V 6 bases and J 3 bases, with 14 bases left between them. Germline-derived CDR1 and CDR2 are MNHEY and SVGAGI. The CDR3 DNA reads as TGTGCCAGCAGCCCCTTCTCAGGTTACTATGGCTACACCTTC. Protein product: CASSPFSGYYGYTF.

The chain joins TRBV7-6 to TRBJ2-5; 9 bases agree with TRBD2. Germline-derived CDR1 and CDR2 are SGHVS and FNYEAQ. V dropped 5 bases and J dropped 1; count of bases not matched to a gene: 20. The CDR3 runs to 20 residues. The CDR3 DNA reads TGTGCCAGCAGCCGGGCGCCCATGGGTGGGCTAGCGGGGACCCAAGAGACCCAGTACTTC. Translating it yields CASSRAPMGGLAGTQETQYF.

This chain connects TRBV3-1 (or the pseudogene TRBV3-2) to TRBJ1-2, with TRBD1 identical over 7 bases. Trimming at V came to 1 base and at J to 7 bases, leaving 6 bases not matched to a gene. Germline CDR1 reads LGHDT; CDR2 reads YNNKEL (reference sequence). This CDR3 comprises 14 residues. The CDR3 region has the DNA TGTGCCAGCAGCCAAGCGGGAGGGGGCGGTGGCTACACCTTC. Translation gives CASSQAGGGGGYTF.

The CDR3 protein is CASGTGADSNQPQHF. For the CDR3, the DNA is TGTGCCAGCGGGACAGGGGCGGATAGCAATCAGCCCCAGCATTTT. The chain links TRBV28 to TRBJ1-5, with 10 bases aligning to TRBD1. CDR3 length: 15 amino acids. Germline V lookup: CDR1 MDHEN, CDR2 SYDVKM. V was clipped by 8 bases and J by 0 bases; unmatched bases: 4.

The J gene is TRBJ2-1, the V gene TRBV12-3 or TRBV12-4, with 7 bases identical to TRBD2. V lost 4 bases to trimming and J lost 14 bases; unmatched junction nucleotides: 8. CDR3 length: 12 amino acids. This chain's CDR3 is CASSSFSGRKFF. CDR3 nucleotides: TGTGCCAGCAGTTCCTTTAGCGGGCGGAAGTTCTTC.

The V and J genes are TRBV3-1 (or the pseudogene TRBV3-2) and TRBJ2-3; 7 nucleotides match TRBD1. This CDR3 comprises 14 residues. Germline V gene data show CDR1 as LGHDT and CDR2 as YNNKEL (reference sequence). With 3 bases clipped from V and 7 bases from J, the junction kept 7 bases outside the gene matches. This CDR3 is CASSQRQGRNTQYF. CDR3 DNA sequence: TGTGCCAGCAGCCAGCGACAGGGTAGAAATACGCAGTATTTT.

This clone was recorded once. The rearrangement links TRBV5-6 to TRBJ1-1; D may be TRBD1 (5 bases). This CDR3 spans 15 amino acids. CDR1 SGHDT and CDR2 YYEEEE come from the germline V gene. With 0 bases removed from V and 3 bases from J, the gap between germline ends came to 12 bases. The CDR3 reads CASSLVGRVYTEAFF. CDR3 DNA: TGTGCCAGCAGCTTGGTCGGCAGGGTTTACACTGAAGCTTTCTTT.

The chain is built from TRBV29-1 and TRBJ2-2; TRBD2 matches 14 bases. Germline lookup yields CDR1 SQVTM and CDR2 ANQGSEA. V gave up 6 bases and J gave up 4 bases; unmatched junction bases: 19. The length of the CDR3 is 20 residues. In DNA, the CDR3 is TGCAGCGTCCAGAAGGGGGGGACTAGCGGGAGCCTAACGGGCACCGGGGAGCTGTTTTTT. Translation: CSVQKGGTSGSLTGTGELFF.

The chain recombines TRBV21-1 with TRBJ2-3; whether TRBD1, the table's D call, matches the DNA was not checked. TRBV21-1 constitutes a pseudogene. The CDR3 runs to 17 residues. Written as DNA, the CDR3 is TGTGCCAGCAGCAACGCAGGGACAGGGGGCTTGACAGATACGCAGTATTTT. Translated: CASSNAGTGGLTDTQYF.

The V gene is TRBV7-8, the J gene TRBJ2-1; 7 bases align to TRBD1. This CDR3 is 15 amino acids long. CDR1 and CDR2 from the germline V gene are SGHVS and FQNEAQ. V was pared by 5 bases and J by 4 bases, with 8 bases of the junction left unmatched. The CDR3 DNA reads TGTGCCAGCAGCCGCGACAGGGTGACTTACAATGAGCAGTTCTTC. This codes for CASSRDRVTYNEQFF. Complete variable domain (other parts from reference TRBV7-8 and TRBJ2-1): GAGVSQSPRYKVAKRGQDVALRCDPISGHVSLFWYQQALGQGPEFLTYFQNEAQLDKSGLPSDRFFAERPEGSVSTLKIQRTQQEDSAVYLCASSRDRVTYNEQFFGPGTRLTVL.

V usage is TRBV12-3 or TRBV12-4 and J usage is TRBJ1-6; D is undetermined. V lost 5 bases and J lost 7, with 9 bases in between. The CDR3 is made up of 13 amino acids. The DNA of the CDR3 is TGTGCCAGCAGTGGGCAGGCCAATTCACCCCTCCACTTT. Its translation: CASSGQANSPLHF.